This T cell receptor beta chain was recovered during a study of regulatory T cells in long-lasting Graves disease. Study results and limitations: TRBV28, TRBJ1-2 and TRBJ2-5 were favored in persistent disease. Patients with persistent disease shared 2,700 or so public clonotypes, outpacing the 966 shared by new patients.

Relying on iRepertoire HTBI primers and Arm-PCR of CDR3 regions, the team built TCR beta libraries. TCRdb processed the multiplex PCR reads anew with MiXCR; each CDR3 protein has one entry. This sample has under 500,000 distinct CDR3 sequences, with roughly 15% found just once. The CDR3 runs 12 residues. Germline values: CDR1 SGHVS, CDR2 FNYEAQ. The V end lost 4 bases, the J end lost 4 bases, and 7 bases lay between the germline ends. The table lists this clonotype with a few counts. Its antigen is not identified. As for time point: newly diagnosed GD, antithyroid drugs for less than 3 months. Scientists built the TCR library using RNA that was extracted from PBMCs. The same data also contributed to another study, on T cells in Graves' hyperthyroidism and ophthalmopathy. That paper notes: HTBI primers were used for first-round RT-PCR of the TCR CDR3.

This specimen consisted of peripheral blood mononuclear cells (PBMCs), obtained at new diagnosis, from a patient treated with antithyroid drugs. The chain combines TRBV7-6 with TRBJ2-5; D gene unclear. The receptor's source is a woman in her 30s with Graves disease. CDR3 bases: TGTGCCAGCAGCTGGGCCCCAGAGACCCAGTACTTC. This translates into CASSWAPETQYF.